These T cell receptor beta chains were read from a single sample in a study of blood T cell repertoires in COVID-19. Method: immunoSEQ multiplex PCR; TCRdb's copy keeps in-frame clones and lacks some. The table includes about 480,000 clones, 85% to 90% detected once. Sequencing used peripheral blood. The receptors stem from a man aged 18 to 29 with COVID-19, enrolled during active disease. Each CDR3 is given with its conserved first and last residue. A D gene is named only where the DNA matches it firmly. Size is omitted from some rows. Given values are once, few, many or a class for expanded clones.

J gene	V gene	CDR3 length	clone size	D gene	CDR3 protein	CDR3 DNA
TRBJ1-3	TRBV6-1	18	.	.	CASSGLGGRKSSGNTIYF	TGTGCCAGCAGTGGGCTAGGGGGACGGAAATCCTCTGGAAACACCATATATTTT
TRBJ2-5	TRBV19	15	once	.	CASSQGGGHQETQYF	TGTGCCAGTAGCCAGGGCGGGGGACATCAAGAGACCCAGTACTTC
TRBJ2-7	TRBV6-5	14	.	.	CASSYGRGSYEQYF	TGTGCCAGCAGTTACGGCAGGGGCTCCTACGAGCAGTACTTC
TRBJ2-7	TRBV27	15	.	.	CASRSGTGGSYEQYF	TGTGCCAGCAGGTCCGGGACTGGGGGCTCCTACGAGCAGTACTTC
TRBJ2-7	TRBV6-5	15	.	TRBD1	CASQTGTGGSYEQYF	TGTGCCAGCCAGACAGGGACAGGTGGTTCCTACGAGCAGTACTTC
TRBJ2-3	TRBV18	14	.	TRBD2	CASSQGLAQDTQYF	TGTGCCAGCTCACAGGGACTAGCGCAAGATACGCAGTATTTT
TRBJ1-1	TRBV7-8	12	.	.	CASSRRGTEAFF	TGTGCCAGCAGCCGCAGGGGAACTGAAGCTTTCTTT
TRBJ2-7	TRBV24-1	18	.	TRBD2	CATSDHLPGLAGAHEQYF	TGTGCCACCAGTGATCATTTACCGGGACTAGCGGGAGCCCACGAGCAGTACTTC
TRBJ2-5	TRBV12-3/TRBV12-4	13	.	.	CASSLSRGETQYF	TGTGCCAGCAGTTTAAGCAGGGGAGAGACCCAGTACTTC
TRBJ2-1	TRBV3-1/TRBV3-2	18	.	.	CASSQGGSRSLRYNEQFF	TGTGCCAGCAGCCAAGGAGGTAGCCGGTCTCTACGCTACAATGAGCAGTTCTTC
TRBJ2-3	TRBV27	16	.	TRBD2	CASSLGAGGGTDTQYF	TGTGCCAGCAGTTTAGGGGCGGGAGGAGGGACAGATACGCAGTATTTT
TRBJ2-7	TRBV7-9	17	.	TRBD1	CASSFPSTGGGPYEQYF	TGTGCCAGCAGCTTTCCCTCAACAGGGGGAGGTCCCTACGAGCAGTACTTC
TRBJ1-1	TRBV6-5	13	once	.	CASSRRGVPEAFF	TGTGCCAGCAGCCGCCGGGGAGTCCCTGAAGCTTTCTTT
TRBJ1-1	TRBV5-6	14	few	TRBD1	CASSLRTGGPEAFF	TGTGCCAGCAGCTTGAGGACAGGGGGACCTGAAGCTTTCTTT
TRBJ2-1	TRBV24-1	18	.	TRBD1	CATSDFGAGTGSENEQFF	TGTGCCACCAGTGATTTTGGGGCAGGGACAGGGTCTGAGAATGAGCAGTTCTTC
TRBJ2-5	TRBV7-2	14	.	.	CASISPGVLETQYF	TGTGCCAGCATCTCTCCGGGAGTCTTAGAGACCCAGTACTTC
TRBJ1-3	TRBV5-8	13	.	.	CASSFQAGNTIYF	TGTGCCAGCAGCTTTCAGGCTGGAAACACCATATATTTT
TRBJ2-3	TRBV19	14	.	.	CASSRPGGTDTQYF	TGTGCCAGTAGTAGACCAGGGGGCACAGATACGCAGTATTTT
TRBJ1-4	TRBV18	15	.	.	CASSEGTPTNEKLFF	TGTGCCAGCTCAGAAGGGACACCAACTAATGAAAAACTGTTTTTT
TRBJ2-2	TRBV30	15	.	TRBD1	CAWSVQGASTGELFF	TGTGCCTGGAGTGTCCAGGGGGCGAGCACCGGGGAGCTGTTTTTT
TRBJ1-1	TRBV10-1	16	.	.	CASTPGYPGRNTEAFF	TGCGCCAGCACCCCGGGATACCCAGGTCGGAACACTGAAGCTTTCTTT
TRBJ2-1	TRBV7-9	15	.	TRBD1	CASSNRGVASKKQFF	TGTGCCAGCAGCAACAGGGGTGTCGCCTCCAAAAAACAGTTCTTC
TRBJ2-2	TRBV24-1	19	.	.	CATSDTGHTLLGNTGELFF	TGTGCCACCAGTGATACGGGACATACCTTATTGGGGAACACCGGGGAGCTGTTTTTT
TRBJ1-2	TRBV10-3	15	.	TRBD1	CAISDQGDTNYGYTF	TGTGCCATCAGCGATCAGGGGGATACTAACTATGGCTACACCTTC
TRBJ2-5	TRBV3-1/TRBV3-2	15	once	TRBD1	CASSPDRGTAETQYF	TGTGCCAGCAGCCCGGACAGGGGGACAGCGGAGACCCAGTACTTC
TRBJ2-1	TRBV7-6	15	.	TRBD1	CASSPRDSIYNEQFF	TGTGCCAGCAGCCCCCGGGACAGCATCTACAATGAGCAGTTCTTC
TRBJ2-5	TRBV19	13	.	.	CASSARESETQYF	TGTGCCAGTAGTGCCCGCGAGTCAGAGACCCAGTACTTC
TRBJ2-7	TRBV2	14	.	TRBD1	CASSGDSYSYEQYF	TGTGCCAGCAGTGGGGACAGTTACTCCTACGAGCAGTACTTC
TRBJ2-3	TRBV18	15	.	TRBD2	CASSPNSGTTDTQYF	TGTGCCAGCTCACCAAACAGCGGGACCACAGATACGCAGTATTTT
TRBJ1-6	TRBV6-5	11	.	.	CASRSNSPLHF	TGTGCCAGCAGGAGTAATTCACCCCTCCACTTT
TRBJ2-4	TRBV5-4	17	.	.	CASSLVSGGLAKNIQYF	TGTGCCAGCAGCTTGGTTTCCGGGGGACTAGCCAAAAACATTCAGTACTTC
TRBJ2-1	TRBV5-1	16	.	.	CASSFWAGSSYNEQFF	TGCGCCAGCAGCTTTTGGGCGGGAAGCTCCTACAATGAGCAGTTCTTC
TRBJ1-6	TRBV9	15	.	TRBD1	CASSVRGQDNSPLHF	TGTGCCAGCAGCGTAAGGGGACAGGATAATTCACCCCTCCACTTT
TRBJ2-7	TRBV4-1	15	.	TRBD2	CASSQSGLAGDEQYF	TGCGCCAGCAGCCAGTCGGGACTAGCGGGCGACGAGCAGTACTTC
TRBJ2-7	TRBV11-1	14	.	.	CASSLVPTTGEQYF	TGTGCCAGCAGCTTAGTACCTACTACGGGCGAGCAGTACTTC
TRBJ2-7	TRBV5-8	14	.	.	CASSSYPSAAEQYF	TGTGCCAGCAGCTCCTACCCAAGCGCCGCCGAGCAGTACTTC
TRBJ2-4	TRBV7-2	17	.	.	CASSLEYLGPAKNIQYF	TGTGCCAGCAGCTTAGAGTATCTGGGCCCAGCCAAAAACATTCAGTACTTC
TRBJ2-7	TRBV24-1	16	.	TRBD1	CATSDLQTRTGYEQYF	TGTGCCACCAGTGATCTACAGACTCGGACAGGCTACGAGCAGTACTTC
TRBJ1-3	TRBV7-9	15	once	TRBD1	CASSLTGTAGNTIYF	TGTGCCAGCAGCTTAACCGGGACAGCTGGAAACACCATATATTTT
TRBJ2-3	TRBV28	16	.	TRBD1	CASSPSRTGRTDTQYF	TGTGCCAGCAGCCCATCAAGGACAGGGCGCACAGATACGCAGTATTTT
TRBJ1-1	TRBV6-5	14	once	TRBD1	CASSYQGAGTEAFF	TGTGCCAGCAGTTACCAGGGGGCTGGCACTGAAGCTTTCTTT
TRBJ2-5	TRBV21-1	15	.	.	CASGGGLGPMETQYF	TGTGCCAGCGGTGGAGGGCTCGGTCCGATGGAGACCCAGTACTTC
TRBJ2-7	TRBV7-9	15	.	TRBD1	CASSSGLTGVYEQYF	TGTGCCAGCAGCTCCGGGCTGACAGGGGTCTACGAGCAGTACTTC